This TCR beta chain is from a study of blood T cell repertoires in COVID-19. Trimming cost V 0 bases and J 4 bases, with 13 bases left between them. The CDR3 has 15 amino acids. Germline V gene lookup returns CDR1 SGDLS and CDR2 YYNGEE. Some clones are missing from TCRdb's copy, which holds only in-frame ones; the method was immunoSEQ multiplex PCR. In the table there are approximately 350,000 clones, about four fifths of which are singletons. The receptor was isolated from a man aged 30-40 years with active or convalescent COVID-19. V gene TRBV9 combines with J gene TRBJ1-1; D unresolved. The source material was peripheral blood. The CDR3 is CASSVDGRKGTEAFF. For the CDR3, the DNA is TGTGCCAGCAGCGTAGATGGGAGGAAAGGCACTGAAGCTTTCTTT.